The sequence of this T cell receptor beta chain was determined in a study of T cells in Graves' hyperthyroidism and ophthalmopathy (dated by TCRdb to about 2019). Study-wide context: Peripheral blood samples were taken at initial diagnosis, before any treatment was given. Prospective prediction of ophthalmopathy was tested in an independent validation cohort consisting of 18 to 20 hyperthyroidism patients and more than 15 patients who later progressed to ophthalmopathy. After blood sampling, hyperthyroidism patients were treated with methimazole at a starting dose of 30 mg daily, and ophthalmopathy patients were treated with high-dose intravenous methylprednisolone. According to the paper, TCR Vbeta CDR3 sequencing was carried out on approximately 140 peripheral blood samples, which came from around 43 ophthalmopathy, around 75 hyperthyroidism and about 17 progressor patients. A discovery cohort of about 100 patients, about 44 with Graves' ophthalmopathy and 55 to 65 with stable Graves' hyperthyroidism, was used to find distinguishing TCR V-J signatures. The study also compared thyroid tissue and blood T-cell repertoires from five or six Graves' hyperthyroidism patients. The 75 to 100 discovery patients were randomly divided into training and test sets at a 7:3 ratio.

At the junction V is shortened by 8 bases and J by 10 bases, with 17 bases in between. From cysteine to phenylalanine, the CDR3 is 12 amino acids long. Only the CDR3 DNA stays, 36 bases, in frame from base 1. CDR1 and CDR2 (SGHTA, FQGNSA) derive from the germline V gene. On this clonotype: The clone's antigen remains unknown. There are no base qualities to consult, and no much larger clone falls within one base.

Study-wide findings and limitations: During validation, the model predicted progression to ophthalmopathy a median of around 6 months ahead of onset, with 60% to 71% sensitivity and about 75% specificity. Sample size was not statistically predetermined, and investigators were not blinded to group allocation. A model built on a 13 V-J signature distinguished ophthalmopathy from stable hyperthyroidism, reaching about 88% sensitivity and about 81% specificity in cross-validation and 80%/75% in testing. Most expanded thyroid clonotypes (frequency above 0.001) were also found in blood, which suggests that blood repertoires may mirror thyroid immune responses.

Graves' hyperthyroidism was defined as stable when no progression to ophthalmopathy occurred over 18 months of follow-up. Hyperthyroidism patients were aged 18 to 65 years and newly diagnosed, with disease duration of less than 2 months. Exclusion was applied to patients with uncontrolled infections, other autoimmune diseases, pregnancy or lactation. Clinical symptoms, serum thyroxine and TRAb, thyroid ultrasound, and orbital computed tomography formed the basis for the diagnoses. PBMCs were separated from over 9 ml of fresh peripheral blood using Ficoll-Paque density gradient centrifugation. Trizol reagent was used to extract total RNA, and RNA quality was then checked on an Agilent 2100 Bioanalyzer. The TCR beta CDR3 regions were amplified from RNA transcripts. A first-round RT-PCR of the TCR CDR3 used the HTBI primer set with the Qiagen OneStep RT-PCR kit. The libraries were constructed in a second round of multiplex PCR and then size-selected and purified. Paired-end sequencing of the libraries was performed with 100 bp reads on an Illumina HiSeq2000. The original methods were these. Raw data were processed with SOAPnuke, discarding reads with adapters, uncalled bases, mean Phred below 15, or no exact constant-primer or identifier match. High-quality paired reads were merged with COPE v1.2.5, and unique nucleotide sequences were defined as clonotypes. MiTCR v1.1 was used to align clonotypes to the IMGT TRBV, TRBD and TRBJ reference segments. Analysis was restricted to V-J combinations with a frequency above 0.0001, which covered 99% to 99.2% of repertoires. The TCS score was defined as the ratio of F50 (clonal expansion) to E x V (chaos), calculated using BLOSUM62-based TCRdist between CDR3 peptides within each V-J. Welch's t-statistics and random forest reduced around 520 V-J features to roughly 13, which were used in a naive Bayes classifier (R e1071). TCRdb reprocessing: public reads trimmed at Q25 with fastp, clones called with MiXCR, in-frame beta chains kept. Each CDR3 protein gets just one entry, which takes the most common genes and DNA from the rows behind it. The V and J calls reflect TCRdb's pipeline rather than the authors' work. The sample table shows about 96,000 distinct CDR3 sequences, and roughly 56% are seen once. The ten largest clones take up roughly 27% of the sample.

The source of this sequence is a woman between 40 and 55 years old with Graves' hyperthyroidism. Recombination joined TRBV7-2 with TRBJ1-2; the D gene lacks a confident call. The sequenced sample consisted of blood. The nucleotide sequence is TGTGCCAGCGGCGGTACGGGTAGTGACTACACCTTC. Its protein is CASGGTGSDYTF.